These T cell receptor beta chains were read from a single sample in a study of response to subunit inactivated influenza vaccine. One entry per CDR3 protein results from TCRdb running MiXCR on the RT-PCR reads. The data show some 800,000 distinct CDR3 sequences, 21% seen once. The input for sequencing was PBMCs from blood, taken roughly 5 days after vaccination. Receptor source: a man aged 50 to 60 who received an inactivated influenza vaccine. Each CDR3 is given with its conserved first and last residue. The D gene is left open where the match is weak. Clone size, where shown, is once, few, many, or a class for clones that have expanded.

D: NA
size: NA
V: TRBV12-3/TRBV12-4
J: TRBJ2-1
DNA: TGTGCCAGCAGTTTGCTCGGGTTGTCCAATGAGCAGTTCTTC
CDR3: CASSLLGLSNEQFF

D: NA
size: many
V: TRBV20-1
J: TRBJ1-2
DNA: TGCAGTGCTAGAGATTTGGTCAGGGGCAGCGTATATGGCTACACCTTC
CDR3: CSARDLVRGSVYGYTF

D: NA
size: NA
V: TRBV20-1
J: TRBJ2-1
DNA: TGCAGTGCTAGAGCCCCCAGCGGCCTTTACAATGAGCAGTTCTTC
CDR3: CSARAPSGLYNEQFF

D: NA
size: many
V: TRBV20-1
J: TRBJ2-2
DNA: TGCAGTGCCCGGCAGGGGCACGGGGAGCTGTTTTTT
CDR3: CSARQGHGELFF

D: NA
size: NA
V: TRBV25-1
J: TRBJ1-6
DNA: TGTGCCAGCAGCCCACATGGTTCCTCACCCCTCCACTTT
CDR3: CASSPHGSSPLHF

D: NA
size: few
V: TRBV20-1
J: TRBJ2-7
DNA: TGCAGTGCTAAAGACAGATTCCCCTCCTACGAGCAGTACTTC
CDR3: CSAKDRFPSYEQYF

D: NA
size: NA
V: TRBV5-1
J: TRBJ1-4
DNA: TGCGCCAGCAGCTTGGCCTGGTCGAGCGAAAAACTGTTTTTT
CDR3: CASSLAWSSEKLFF

D: NA
size: once
V: TRBV11-2
J: TRBJ2-2
DNA: TGTGCCAGCAGCTTTCACGTAGCGTCGAACACCGGGGAGCTGTTTTTT
CDR3: CASSFHVASNTGELFF

D: NA
size: many
V: TRBV29-1
J: TRBJ1-5
DNA: TGCAGCGTTGGAAGTTCGGGGCCGGATCAGCCCCAGCATTTT
CDR3: CSVGSSGPDQPQHF

D: NA
size: NA
V: TRBV28
J: TRBJ2-2
DNA: TGTGCCAGCAGTTACTTTGCGAACACCGGGGAGCTGTTTTTT
CDR3: CASSYFANTGELFF

D: NA
size: few
V: TRBV6-5
J: TRBJ2-2
DNA: TGTGCCAGCAGTTACCCCAGACAGGGGAGGGGCGGGGAGCTGTTTTTT
CDR3: CASSYPRQGRGGELFF

D: TRBD2
size: NA
V: TRBV15
J: TRBJ2-1
DNA: TGTGCCACCAGCCGTACTAGCGGCCCGAGCTCCTACAATGAGCAGTTCTTC
CDR3: CATSRTSGPSSYNEQFF

D: NA
size: NA
V: TRBV3-1
J: TRBJ2-5
DNA: TGTGCCAGCGGGGGGCCCCAAGAGACCCAGTACTTC
CDR3: CASGGPQETQYF

D: TRBD1
size: NA
V: TRBV20-1
J: TRBJ2-7
DNA: TGCAGTGCTATAAGCAGGGGCAGGGGGCTTTACGAGCAGTACTTC
CDR3: CSAISRGRGLYEQYF

D: NA
size: NA
V: TRBV20-1
J: TRBJ2-7
DNA: TGCAGTGCTAGCCTGATCGGGGTGGCCTACGAGCAGTACTTC
CDR3: CSASLIGVAYEQYF

D: TRBD2
size: many
V: TRBV20-1
J: TRBJ2-5
DNA: TGCAGTGCTAGGGAAGCGGGGGGGCCGGAGACCCAGTACTTC
CDR3: CSAREAGGPETQYF

D: TRBD2
size: once
V: TRBV6-2/TRBV6-3
J: TRBJ2-2
DNA: TGTGCCAGCAGTTGGACTAGTCGGTCCGGGGAGCTGTTTTTT
CDR3: CASSWTSRSGELFF

D: NA
size: NA
V: TRBV5-1
J: TRBJ2-3
DNA: TGCGCCAGCAGCTTGGACAGGGAGACAGAGACGCAGTATTTT
CDR3: CASSLDRETETQYF

D: NA
size: few
V: TRBV6-5
J: TRBJ2-5
DNA: TGTGCCAGCAGTTACTGGACGGACCGGGCGGAGACCCAGTACTTC
CDR3: CASSYWTDRAETQYF

D: NA
size: NA
V: TRBV7-3
J: TRBJ2-1
DNA: TGTGCCAGCAGCCCCCAACCAGGGGCCAATGAGCAGTTCTTC
CDR3: CASSPQPGANEQFF

D: NA
size: few
V: TRBV12-3/TRBV12-4
J: TRBJ1-5
DNA: TGTGCCAGCAGTTCGTCGGACAGTTCAGGGATGCCCCAGCATTTT
CDR3: CASSSSDSSGMPQHF

D: NA
size: NA
V: TRBV18
J: TRBJ1-4
DNA: TGTGCCAGCTCACCATTCCGGGCTGAGGAAAAACTGTTTTTT
CDR3: CASSPFRAEEKLFF

D: TRBD1
size: NA
V: TRBV7-9
J: TRBJ2-7
DNA: TGTGCCAGCAGCTTAGTCTTCGGGACAGGGGAAGCTGACGAGCAGTACTTC
CDR3: CASSLVFGTGEADEQYF

D: NA
size: NA
V: TRBV12-3/TRBV12-4
J: TRBJ1-5
DNA: TGTGCCAGCAGTTTAGCTTATAGCAATCAGCCCCAGCATTTT
CDR3: CASSLAYSNQPQHF

D: NA
size: NA
V: TRBV10-3
J: TRBJ1-1
DNA: TGTGCCATCAGTGTTAAGGGGCCCATGAACACTGAAGCTTTCTTT
CDR3: CAISVKGPMNTEAFF

D: TRBD2
size: NA
V: TRBV30
J: TRBJ2-1
DNA: TGTGCCTGGAGAGGGACTAGCGGAGGCTACAATGAGCAGTTCTTC
CDR3: CAWRGTSGGYNEQFF

D: NA
size: NA
V: TRBV29-1
J: TRBJ2-7
DNA: TGCAGCGTCCCTAGCGCCTTCTCCTACGAGCAGTACTTC
CDR3: CSVPSAFSYEQYF

D: NA
size: few
V: TRBV20-1
J: TRBJ2-7
DNA: TGCAGTGCTCCAGGACGGGCCTCCTACGAGCAGTACTTC
CDR3: CSAPGRASYEQYF

D: NA
size: NA
V: TRBV15
J: TRBJ2-5
DNA: TGTGCCACCAGCAGAGATGACGAGACCCAGTACTTC
CDR3: CATSRDDETQYF

D: NA
size: NA
V: TRBV24-1
J: TRBJ2-3
DNA: TGTGCCACCAGTGACCCAGCCCAGTTTGCAGATACGCAGTATTTT
CDR3: CATSDPAQFADTQYF

D: TRBD2
size: many
V: TRBV20-1
J: TRBJ2-2
DNA: TGCAGTGCTAGGGGACTAACTAACACCGGGGAGCTGTTTTTT
CDR3: CSARGLTNTGELFF

D: NA
size: many
V: TRBV5-1
J: TRBJ1-6
DNA: TGCGCCAGCAGCCCACTTGGGGGGCCCAGTGATTCACCCCTCCACTTT
CDR3: CASSPLGGPSDSPLHF

D: TRBD1
size: many
V: TRBV7-2
J: TRBJ1-1
DNA: TGTGCCAGCAGCCGAGAGACAGGGCTCCCTGAAGCTTTCTTT
CDR3: CASSRETGLPEAFF

D: NA
size: few
V: TRBV18
J: TRBJ2-3
DNA: TGTGCCAGCTCACCACCGGGACCTCAAACGAATACGCAGTATTTT
CDR3: CASSPPGPQTNTQYF

D: NA
size: few
V: TRBV6-2/TRBV6-3
J: TRBJ1-5
DNA: TGTGCCAGCAGTTACTCGAGGAGGGAGACGTCCCATCAGCCCCAGCATTTT
CDR3: CASSYSRRETSHQPQHF

D: TRBD2
size: few
V: TRBV28
J: TRBJ2-1
DNA: TGTGCCAGCAGCCCAATGACTAGCGGGAATGAGCAGTTCTTC
CDR3: CASSPMTSGNEQFF

D: NA
size: few
V: TRBV6-1
J: TRBJ1-5
DNA: TGTGCCAGCAGCGCCAAAACAGGGATGAATCAGCCCCAGCATTTT
CDR3: CASSAKTGMNQPQHF

D: NA
size: NA
V: TRBV6-2/TRBV6-3
J: TRBJ2-7
DNA: TGTGCCAGCAGTTACGCGGGGACTTATTACGAGCAGTACTTC
CDR3: CASSYAGTYYEQYF

D: NA
size: NA
V: TRBV12-3/TRBV12-4
J: TRBJ2-7
DNA: TGTGCCAGCAGTCGGGACTCCAGAGCTTACGAGCAGTACTTC
CDR3: CASSRDSRAYEQYF

D: TRBD2
size: many
V: TRBV20-1
J: TRBJ2-5
DNA: TGCAGTGCCGGGAGGCCTAGCGGGGTTGAGACCCAGTACTTC
CDR3: CSAGRPSGVETQYF

D: NA
size: few
V: TRBV7-9
J: TRBJ1-6
DNA: TGTGCCAGCAGCTTAGTAGCAGGGGAATCACCCCTCCACTTT
CDR3: CASSLVAGESPLHF

D: TRBD2
size: NA
V: TRBV5-1
J: TRBJ2-2
DNA: TGCGCCAGCAGCCCATTTGGACTAGCGGGAGAGACCGGGGAGCTGTTTTTT
CDR3: CASSPFGLAGETGELFF

D: TRBD2
size: many
V: TRBV3-1
J: TRBJ2-3
DNA: TGTGCCAGCAGCCAGGGGACTAGACAATTGTCAGATACGCAGTATTTT
CDR3: CASSQGTRQLSDTQYF

D: NA
size: few
V: TRBV5-1
J: TRBJ1-1
DNA: TGCGCCAGCAGCCCGAGACAGGCGAACACTGAAGCTTTCTTT
CDR3: CASSPRQANTEAFF

D: TRBD1
size: NA
V: TRBV10-3
J: TRBJ2-7
DNA: TGTGCCATCAGTGAGTCGGACGGGACAGGGTCCCCCTCCTACGAGCAGTACTTC
CDR3: CAISESDGTGSPSYEQYF

D: NA
size: few
V: TRBV2
J: TRBJ1-5
DNA: TGTGCCAGCAGTGAATTTCCTCTAAATCAGCCCCAGCATTTT
CDR3: CASSEFPLNQPQHF

D: NA
size: NA
V: TRBV5-1
J: TRBJ2-2
DNA: TGCGCCAGCAGCTTTCAGCGGTCGAACACCGGGGAGCTGTTTTTT
CDR3: CASSFQRSNTGELFF

D: TRBD1
size: NA
V: TRBV2
J: TRBJ2-5
DNA: TGTGCCAGCACCCCTAGGGGACAGGGGGTAGAAGAGACCCAGTACTTC
CDR3: CASTPRGQGVEETQYF

D: NA
size: many
V: TRBV28
J: TRBJ2-7
DNA: TGTGCCAGCAGTTTTACCCTACAGGATTTGTCCTACGAGCAGTACTTC
CDR3: CASSFTLQDLSYEQYF

D: NA
size: few
V: TRBV5-1
J: TRBJ1-1
DNA: TGCGCCAGCAGCTTGGACACAGGGTCGCACACTGAAGCTTTCTTT
CDR3: CASSLDTGSHTEAFF

D: TRBD1
size: NA
V: TRBV6-1
J: TRBJ2-1
DNA: TGTGCCAGCAGGGGACAGGGCCCCTACAATGAGCAGTTCTTC
CDR3: CASRGQGPYNEQFF

D: NA
size: NA
V: TRBV7-9
J: TRBJ2-2
DNA: TGTGCCAGCAGCTTATTAGACGCCGGGGAGCTGTTTTTT
CDR3: CASSLLDAGELFF

D: NA
size: NA
V: TRBV27
J: TRBJ2-5
DNA: TGTGCCAGCAGCCGGGACTTCTCTACTACCTTTGAGACCCAGTACTTC
CDR3: CASSRDFSTTFETQYF